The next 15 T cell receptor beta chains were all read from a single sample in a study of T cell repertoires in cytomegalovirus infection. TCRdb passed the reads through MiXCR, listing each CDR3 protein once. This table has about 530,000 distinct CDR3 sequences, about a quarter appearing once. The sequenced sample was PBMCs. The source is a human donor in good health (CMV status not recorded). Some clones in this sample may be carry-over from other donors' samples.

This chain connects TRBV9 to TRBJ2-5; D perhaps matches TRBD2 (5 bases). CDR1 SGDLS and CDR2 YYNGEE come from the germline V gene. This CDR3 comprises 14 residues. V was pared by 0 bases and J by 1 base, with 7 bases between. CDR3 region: CASSVGGSQETQYF. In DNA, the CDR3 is TGTGCCAGCAGCGTAGGAGGGTCCCAAGAGACCCAGTACTTC.

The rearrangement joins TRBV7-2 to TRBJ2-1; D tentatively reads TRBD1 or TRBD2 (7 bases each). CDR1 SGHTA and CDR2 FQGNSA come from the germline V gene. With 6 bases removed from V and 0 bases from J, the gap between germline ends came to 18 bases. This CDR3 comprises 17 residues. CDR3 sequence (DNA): TGTGCCAGCAGGCGCTCAGGGGGGGGCCTCTCCTACAATGAGCAGTTCTTC. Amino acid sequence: CASRRSGGGLSYNEQFF.

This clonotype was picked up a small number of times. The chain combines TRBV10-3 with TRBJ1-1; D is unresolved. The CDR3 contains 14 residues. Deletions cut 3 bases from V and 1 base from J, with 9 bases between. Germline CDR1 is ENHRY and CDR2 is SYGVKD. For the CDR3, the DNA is TGTGCCATCAGTGAATTAGACAAGAACACTGAAGCTTTCTTT. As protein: CAISELDKNTEAFF.

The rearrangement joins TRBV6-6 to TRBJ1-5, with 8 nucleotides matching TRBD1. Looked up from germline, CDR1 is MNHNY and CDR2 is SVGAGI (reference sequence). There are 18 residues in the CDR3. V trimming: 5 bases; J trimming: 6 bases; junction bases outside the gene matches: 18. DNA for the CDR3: TGTGCCAGCAGTCTGGCCAGGGGGCGAGCGGCAAAGGGTCAGCCCCAGCATTTT. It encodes CASSLARGRAAKGQPQHF.

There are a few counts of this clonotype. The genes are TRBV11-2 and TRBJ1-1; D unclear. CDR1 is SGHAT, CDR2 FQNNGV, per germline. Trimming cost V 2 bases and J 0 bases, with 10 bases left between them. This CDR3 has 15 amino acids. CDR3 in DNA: TGTGCCAGCAGCTTATTACGGAACATGAACACTGAAGCTTTCTTT. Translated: CASSLLRNMNTEAFF.

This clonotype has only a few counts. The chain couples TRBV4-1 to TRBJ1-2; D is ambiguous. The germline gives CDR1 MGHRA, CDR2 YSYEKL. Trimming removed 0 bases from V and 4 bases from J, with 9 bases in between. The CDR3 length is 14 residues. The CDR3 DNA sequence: TGCGCCAGCAGCCAAGATCTCGTGGCCTATGGCTACACCTTC. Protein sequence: CASSQDLVAYGYTF.

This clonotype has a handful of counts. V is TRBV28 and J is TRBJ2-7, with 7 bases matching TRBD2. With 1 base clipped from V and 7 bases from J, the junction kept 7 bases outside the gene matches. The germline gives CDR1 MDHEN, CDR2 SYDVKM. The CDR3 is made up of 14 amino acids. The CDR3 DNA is TGTGCCAGCAGTTTATCGCTAGCGGCAGATGAGCAGTACTTC. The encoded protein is CASSLSLAADEQYF.

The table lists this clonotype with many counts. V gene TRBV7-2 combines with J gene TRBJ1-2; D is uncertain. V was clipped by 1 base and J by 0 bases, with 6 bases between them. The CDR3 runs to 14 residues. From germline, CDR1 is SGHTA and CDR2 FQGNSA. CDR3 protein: CASSLDSSNYGYTF. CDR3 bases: TGTGCCAGCAGCTTAGACAGTTCTAACTATGGCTACACCTTC.

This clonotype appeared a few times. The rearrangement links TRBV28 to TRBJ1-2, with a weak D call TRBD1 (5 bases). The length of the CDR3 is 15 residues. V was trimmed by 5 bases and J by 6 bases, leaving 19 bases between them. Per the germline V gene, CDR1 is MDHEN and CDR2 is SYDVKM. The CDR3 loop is CASSEGLRVPDGYTF. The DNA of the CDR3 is TGTGCCAGCAGTGAGGGACTCCGAGTCCCAGATGGCTACACCTTC.

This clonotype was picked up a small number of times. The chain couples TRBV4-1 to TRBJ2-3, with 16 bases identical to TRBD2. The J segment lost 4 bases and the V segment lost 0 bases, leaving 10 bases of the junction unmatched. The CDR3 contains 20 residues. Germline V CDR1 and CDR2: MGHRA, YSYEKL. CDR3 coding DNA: TGCGCCAGCAGCCAAGAGAGGGGACTAGCGGGAGGGCCATTAGCAGATACGCAGTATTTT. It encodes CASSQERGLAGGPLADTQYF.

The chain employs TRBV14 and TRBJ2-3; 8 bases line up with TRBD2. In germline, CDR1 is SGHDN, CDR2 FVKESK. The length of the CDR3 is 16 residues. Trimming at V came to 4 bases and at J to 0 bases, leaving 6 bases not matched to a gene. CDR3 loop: CASSPGTSRSTDTQYF. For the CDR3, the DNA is TGTGCCAGCAGCCCGGGGACTAGTCGGAGCACAGATACGCAGTATTTT.

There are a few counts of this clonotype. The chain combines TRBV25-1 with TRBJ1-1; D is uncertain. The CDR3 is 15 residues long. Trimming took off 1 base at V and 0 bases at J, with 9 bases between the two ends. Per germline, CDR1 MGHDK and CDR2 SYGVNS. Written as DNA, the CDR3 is TGTGCCAGCAGTGAATTGGGGAGAGTGAACACTGAAGCTTTCTTT. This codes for CASSELGRVNTEAFF.

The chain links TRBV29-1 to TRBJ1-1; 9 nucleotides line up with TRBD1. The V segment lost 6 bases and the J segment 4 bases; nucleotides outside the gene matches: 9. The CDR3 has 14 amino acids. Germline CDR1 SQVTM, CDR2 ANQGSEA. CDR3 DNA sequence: TGCAGCGTAAAGGGACAGGGCGTCACCACTGAAGCTTTCTTT. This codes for CSVKGQGVTTEAFF.

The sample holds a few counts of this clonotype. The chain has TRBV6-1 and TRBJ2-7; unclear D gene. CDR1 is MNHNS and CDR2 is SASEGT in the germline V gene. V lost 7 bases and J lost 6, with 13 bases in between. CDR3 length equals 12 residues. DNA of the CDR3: TGTGCCAGCACTCTAAACCTCGGCGAGCAGTACTTC. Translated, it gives CASTLNLGEQYF.

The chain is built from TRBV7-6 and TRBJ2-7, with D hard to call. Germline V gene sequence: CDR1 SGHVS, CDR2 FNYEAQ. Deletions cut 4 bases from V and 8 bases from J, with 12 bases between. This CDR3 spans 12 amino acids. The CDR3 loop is CASSSEGRKQYV. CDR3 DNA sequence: TGTGCCAGCAGCTCCGAAGGCCGAAAGCAGTACGTC.